This T cell receptor beta chain was recorded in a study of cytomegalovirus exposure and HLA in healthy donors (dated by TCRdb to 2016 to 2017). In terms of the full investigation: An earlier analysis of approximately 600 of the donors reported 276 Gb of sequence data and approximately 110 million unique TCR beta sequences from 150 million to 200 million T cells. An early release that covered about 600 HLA-typed donors contained approximately 300 gigabases of sequencing data and 70 million to 100 million unique TCR sequences. Of the 398 genotyped donors, less than 90% were placed in the genetic ancestry cluster associated with self-reported Caucasian donors. The study aimed to test whether signatures of past pathogen exposure could be identified by cataloging public T cell receptors. The T cell repertoires of around 730 subjects were profiled by immunosequencing and related to cytomegalovirus serostatus. In addition to the first cohort of 666 subjects, a separate validation cohort of approximately 130 different subjects was used. To predict cytomegalovirus infection status, the study brought together high-throughput TCR immunosequencing, statistical association of individual TCRs with disease status, and machine learning. In a later analysis, previously published TCR beta repertoires from 550 to 750 donors were re-analyzed and high-resolution HLA genotyping was added so that TCR occurrence patterns could be studied. Rather than using new phenotypic data, the later analysis identified candidate immune exposures from TCR beta sequences and from how often those sequences occurred across donors. In an earlier analysis of 587 of the donors, high-throughput TCR beta sequencing was used to judge whether each TCR beta V gene segment behaved as functional or pseudogenic. Donor age, sex, ethnicity and CMV serostatus were compiled alongside the repertoire data. A later genetic analysis took genome-wide SNP genotypes for about 65% of the roughly 670 donors and used that subset as a discovery cohort. All discovery cohort repertoires had been generated on a single sequencing platform. Class I and class II HLA loci were covered by the typing at four-digit resolution. Typing coverage differed by locus: A, B, C, DRB1 and DQB1 were typed in roughly 620-630 donors, DQA1 in 522, DPA1 in some 600, and DPB1 in just under 490. Four to six DR-DQ haplotypes were handled as single units for association and clustering, since linkage in the cohort was strong. Across some 400 genotyped donors of the cohort, an average of about 250,000 unique TCR beta nucleotide sequences per donor were sequenced, and around 19% of those sequences were non-productive.

Here V drops 4 bases and J drops 5 bases, and the junction holds 14 bases not matched to any gene. The CDR3 holds 16 amino acids from the cysteine to the phenylalanine. CDR3 DNA is the only sequence kept; it has 48 bases, read in frame from the first base. The germline V gene specifies SGHRS as CDR1 and YFSETQ as CDR2. The full study reports these points: A further reported finding was that TCR beta sequences accurately predicted the HLA-A and HLA-B alleles for most subjects in the first cohort. Correlated functional status among segregating V segments might be attributable to linkage disequilibrium, but an unknown experimental factor could not be ruled out. Because the 87-base-pair reads could not distinguish some IMGT-functional V segments, including TRBV6-2 and TRBV6-3, those segments were excluded. Compared with equally common non-associated chains, HLA-associated TCR beta chains in a later analysis were more clonally expanded and had lower generation probabilities. In a later analysis, TCR association rates were found to vary across HLA loci, with the most associated TCRs seen for DRB1 alleles and the fewest for HLA-C alleles. Strong co-occurrence of HLA alleles, especially DR and DQ, made assigning TCR associations to individual alleles difficult. A group of highly shared sequence variants was considered likely to be a technical artifact of the sequencing pipeline. An earlier analysis of around 500 of the donors showed that most TCR beta V segments appeared in productive rearrangements either about 90% or about 30% of the time, which broadly matched IMGT annotations. An association between a missense DCLRE1C variant and V-gene and J-gene trimming of TCR beta chains was found in a later genetic analysis and replicated in an independent cohort. The earlier analysis of approximately 590 of the donors excluded approximately 15 rarely observed V segments, including chromosome 9 orphons, because counts were too low. At a false discovery rate of 0.05, a later analysis linked some 18,000 TCR beta sequences to specific HLA alleles. Roughly uniform sequencing depth across donors was assumed in presence/absence analyses, although this assumption may not hold. The study gave a list of under 200 TCR beta chains associated with cytomegalovirus. According to a later analysis, most CMV-associated TCR beta chains appeared to be HLA-restricted, and the HLA associations seemed to be driven largely by CMV exposure. A later analysis reported that several top co-occurrence clusters appeared linked to parvovirus B19, influenza, CMV and Epstein-Barr virus. It was suggested by the authors that the approach could potentially be generalized to other disease states and immunological phenotypes. Compared with the roughly 600-donor mean, donors in an Asian-associated ancestry cluster had fewer N-insertions in productive TCRs, according to a later genetic analysis. Cytomegalovirus status was reported to be diagnosed by the classifier with high specificity and sensitivity in both the original and validation cohorts. Three of the identified cytomegalovirus-associated TCR beta chains were confirmed in vitro to be specific for cytomegalovirus antigens. Only TCR beta chains were sequenced in this cohort, and the absence of alpha or paired-chain data limited detectable features. Immune exposure information for the cohort was limited to CMV serostatus. Most TCR sequences were seen in very few donors, while some public TCRs were found in many individuals. Because HLA typing was unavailable for some donors at each locus, only the typed subset was used in association tests.

In total, roughly 670 healthy bone marrow donors made up the cohort. At the time of sampling, all cohort members were nominally healthy, though unrecorded immune exposures were likely present. The donor tested CMV seropositive and was one of the 289 seropositive cohort members. A peripheral blood sample was provided by each donor, and peripheral blood mononuclear cells were used for TCR beta sequencing. The Qiagen DNeasy Blood Extraction Kit was used to extract genomic DNA from the blood cell samples. On this clone: No cognate antigen has been identified for it. There are no base qualities to consult, and no much larger clone falls within one base.

Library creation used the immunoSEQ multiplex PCR assay. For the multiplex PCR, a mixture combining 60 forward primers for TCR Vbeta segments and 13 reverse primers for TCR Jbeta segments was used. The CDR3 region of rearranged TCR beta genes was amplified from genomic DNA by a multiplex PCR assay. Amplified TCR beta libraries were sequenced as 87-base-pair reads on the Illumina HiSeq System. The study's processing was this. In a later analysis, tens of millions of unique TCR beta chains were counted across the roughly 610 repertoires, and approximately 11 million of these chains were shared by at least two donors. Raw reads were error-corrected and collapsed into unique sequences by a nearest-neighbor algorithm in which closely related sequences were merged to remove PCR and sequencing errors. Alignment of CDR3 sequences to IMGT reference sequences was used to assign V, D and J gene segments. For a sequence to be retained, a match of at least six nucleotides to both a V gene segment and a J gene segment was required. Rearrangements were called productive when the CDR3 lacked stop codons and stayed in frame with V and J; all others were non-productive. CDR3 was defined according to IMGT convention as the region running from the second conserved V-encoded cysteine to the conserved J-encoded phenylalanine. Sequences without an unambiguous match to a single V gene segment were excluded from the earlier analysis of almost 600 of the donors. An earlier analysis of several hundred of the donors called V segments functional above 56.7% productive rearrangements and segregating when the between-donor standard deviation exceeded 5%. A statistical classification framework was developed to diagnose cytomegalovirus status using the catalog of TCR beta chain sequences. A later analysis assigned V and J genes by comparing TCR nucleotide sequences with IMGT/GENE-DB human TR gene sequences. The TCRdist pipeline was used in a later analysis to assign CDR3 sequences and most-parsimonious VDJ recombination scenarios. In a later analysis, every TCR beta chain was defined by the combination of its CDR3 amino acid sequence and its V-gene family, and reads without a unique V-gene family were dropped. A later analysis removed 500 to 650 highly shared, low-generation-probability nucleotide sequences to deal with suspected cross-contamination and a sequencing artifact. For each public chain, a later analysis derived a clonal expansion index from normalized ranks of inferred template counts within each repertoire. In a later analysis, generation probabilities were computed with a VDJ recombination model fitted to out-of-frame rearrangements, and the resulting probabilities were checked against IGoR. A later analysis scored TCR-TCR, TCR-HLA and TCR-CMV co-occurrence with hypergeometric tests, applying a repertoire-size bias correction to TCR pairs. False discovery rates were estimated in a later analysis by permuting HLA or CMV assignments 20 times. A later analysis grouped co-occurring TCRs with DBSCAN, adding TCRdist sequence similarity when clustering within HLA-allele-positive subsets. Repertoires with fewer than 30,000 or more than 120,000 public chains, plus five repertoires with anomalous nucleotide sharing, were excluded from co-occurrence clustering. This is the immuneACCESS table as TCRdb keeps it, with only in-frame sequences that have V and J called. A part of the clones is gone; compared with another copy, unresolved V genes explain less than half, and the rest is unexplained. V, J and clone size are taken as reported in that table, and D and trimming were inferred from the DNA itself. Counted in this sample were about 140,000 clones; 80% to 85% of them appeared once. The leading ten clones occupy 1% to 1.5% of the sample.

The source of this sequence is a male donor in good health and CMV-seropositive. The material sequenced was PBMCs. This receptor chain uses TRBV5-1 and TRBJ2-7, and TRBD2 aligns with 8 junction nucleotides. The sequenced DNA is TGCGCCAGCAGCGCCATCGGGGGGGTCCTCGGTCACGAGCAGTACTTC. Its protein product is CASSAIGGVLGHEQYF.